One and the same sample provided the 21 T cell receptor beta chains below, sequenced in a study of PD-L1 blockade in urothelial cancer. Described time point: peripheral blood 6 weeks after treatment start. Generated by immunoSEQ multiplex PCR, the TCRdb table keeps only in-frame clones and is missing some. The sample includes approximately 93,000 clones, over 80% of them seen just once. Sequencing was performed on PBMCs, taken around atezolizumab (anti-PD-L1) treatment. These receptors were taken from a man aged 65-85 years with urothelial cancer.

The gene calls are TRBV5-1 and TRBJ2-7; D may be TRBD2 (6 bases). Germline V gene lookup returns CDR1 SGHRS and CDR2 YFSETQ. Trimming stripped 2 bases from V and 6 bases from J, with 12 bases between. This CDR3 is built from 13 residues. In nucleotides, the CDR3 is TGCGCCAGCAGCTTCGGGCAGGGAGGCGAGCAGTACTTC. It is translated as CASSFGQGGEQYF.

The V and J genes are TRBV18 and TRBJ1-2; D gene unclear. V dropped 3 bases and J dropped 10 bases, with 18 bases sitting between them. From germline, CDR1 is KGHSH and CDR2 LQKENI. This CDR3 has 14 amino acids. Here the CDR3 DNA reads TGTGCCAGCTCACCTACCGGTTCCGAGGAGTCCTACACCTTC. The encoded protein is CASSPTGSEESYTF.

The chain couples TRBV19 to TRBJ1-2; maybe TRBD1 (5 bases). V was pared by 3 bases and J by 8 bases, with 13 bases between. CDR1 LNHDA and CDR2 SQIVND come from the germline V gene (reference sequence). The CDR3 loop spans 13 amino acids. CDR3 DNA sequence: TGTGCCAGTAGTATTCAGGGTAGCTACGGCTACACCTTC. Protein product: CASSIQGSYGYTF.

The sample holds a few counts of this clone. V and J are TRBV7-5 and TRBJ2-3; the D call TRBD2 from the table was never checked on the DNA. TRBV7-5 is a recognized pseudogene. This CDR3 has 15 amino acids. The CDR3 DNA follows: TGTGCCAGAAGCCCAATAGGAGGAAGCACAGATACGCAGTATTTT. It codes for CARSPIGGSTDTQYF.

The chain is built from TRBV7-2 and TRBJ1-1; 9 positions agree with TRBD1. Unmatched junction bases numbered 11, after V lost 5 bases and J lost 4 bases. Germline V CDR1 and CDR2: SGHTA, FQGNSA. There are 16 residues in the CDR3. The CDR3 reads CASSEQGTGLVTEAFF. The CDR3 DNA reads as TGTGCCAGCAGCGAACAGGGGACAGGGTTGGTCACTGAAGCTTTCTTT.

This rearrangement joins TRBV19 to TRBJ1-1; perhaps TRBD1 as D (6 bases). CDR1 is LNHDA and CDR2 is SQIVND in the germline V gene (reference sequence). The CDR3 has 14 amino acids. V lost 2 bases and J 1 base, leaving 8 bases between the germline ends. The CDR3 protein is CASSINRENTEAFF. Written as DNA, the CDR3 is TGTGCCAGTAGTATAAACAGGGAGAACACTGAAGCTTTCTTT.

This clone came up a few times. In DNA, the CDR3 is TGTGCCTGGAGTAAAACTATCTCTGGAAACACCATATATTTT. Amino acids: CAWSKTISGNTIYF. The gene calls are TRBV30 and TRBJ1-3; D unresolved. Trimming shortened V by 2 bases and J by 0 bases, and 8 bases separated the two germline ends. The CDR3 spans 14 residues. From germline, CDR1 is GTSNPN and CDR2 SVGIG (reference sequence). The full variable domain, completed using reference TRBV30 and TRBJ1-3, is SQTIHQWPATLVQPVGSPLSLECTVEGTSNPNLYWYRQAAGRGLQLLFYSVGIGQISSEVPQNLSASRPQDRQFILSSKKLLLSDSGFYLCAWSKTISGNTIYFGEGSWLTVV.

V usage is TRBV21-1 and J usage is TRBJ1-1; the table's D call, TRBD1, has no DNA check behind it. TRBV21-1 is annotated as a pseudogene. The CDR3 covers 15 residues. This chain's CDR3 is CASSTPGQSRTEAFF. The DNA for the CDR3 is TGTGCCAGCAGCACCCCGGGACAGTCGAGGACTGAAGCTTTCTTT.

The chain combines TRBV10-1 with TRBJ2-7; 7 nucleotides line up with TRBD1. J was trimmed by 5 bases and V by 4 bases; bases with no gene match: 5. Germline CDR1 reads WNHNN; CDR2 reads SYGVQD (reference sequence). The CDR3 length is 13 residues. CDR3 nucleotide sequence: TGCGCCAGCAGTGCGGCGACAGGGAACGAGCAGTACTTC. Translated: CASSAATGNEQYF.

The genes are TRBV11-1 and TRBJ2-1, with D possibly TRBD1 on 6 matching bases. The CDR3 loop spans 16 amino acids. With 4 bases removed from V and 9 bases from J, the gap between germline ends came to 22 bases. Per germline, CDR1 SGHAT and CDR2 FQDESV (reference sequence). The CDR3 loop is CASSYTIGQLGGEQFF. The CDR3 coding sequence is TGTGCCAGCAGCTACACGATCGGGCAGCTAGGGGGTGAGCAGTTCTTC.

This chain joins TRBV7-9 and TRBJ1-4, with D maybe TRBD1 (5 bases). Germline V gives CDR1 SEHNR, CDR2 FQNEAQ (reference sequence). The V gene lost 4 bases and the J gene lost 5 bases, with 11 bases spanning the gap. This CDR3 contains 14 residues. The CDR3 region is CASSSRQQNEKLFF. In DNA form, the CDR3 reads TGTGCCAGCAGCTCCAGACAGCAAAATGAAAAACTGTTTTTT.

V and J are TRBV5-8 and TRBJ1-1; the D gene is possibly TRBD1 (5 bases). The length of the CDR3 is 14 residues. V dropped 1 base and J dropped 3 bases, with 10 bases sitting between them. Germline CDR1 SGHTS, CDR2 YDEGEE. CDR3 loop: CASSLRGSHTEAFF. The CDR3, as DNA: TGTGCCAGCAGCTTGCGGGGGTCGCACACTGAAGCTTTCTTT.

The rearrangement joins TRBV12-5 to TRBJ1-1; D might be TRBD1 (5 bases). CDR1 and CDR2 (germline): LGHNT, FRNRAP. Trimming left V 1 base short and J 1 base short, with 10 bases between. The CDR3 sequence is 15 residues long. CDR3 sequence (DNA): TGTGCTAGTGGTTTGGCCGAGACAGCGAACACTGAAGCTTTCTTT. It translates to CASGLAETANTEAFF. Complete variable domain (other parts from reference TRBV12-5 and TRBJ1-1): DARVTQTPRHKVTEMGQEVTMRCQPILGHNTVFWYRQTMMQGLELLAYFRNRAPLDDSGMPKDRFSAEMPDATLATLKIQPSEPRDSAVYFCASGLAETANTEAFFGQGTRLTVV.

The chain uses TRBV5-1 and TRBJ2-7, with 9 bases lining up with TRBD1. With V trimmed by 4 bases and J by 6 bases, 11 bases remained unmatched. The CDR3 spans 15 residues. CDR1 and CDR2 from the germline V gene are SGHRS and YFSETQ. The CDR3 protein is CASSPNRDRVPEQYF. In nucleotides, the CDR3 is TGCGCCAGCAGCCCAAACCGGGACAGGGTTCCCGAGCAGTACTTC. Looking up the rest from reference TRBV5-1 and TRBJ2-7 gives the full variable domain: KAGVTQTPRYLIKTRGQQVTLSCSPISGHRSVSWYQQTPGQGLQFLFEYFSETQRNKGNFPGRFSGRQFSNSRSEMNVSTLELGDSALYLCASSPNRDRVPEQYFGPGTRLTVT.

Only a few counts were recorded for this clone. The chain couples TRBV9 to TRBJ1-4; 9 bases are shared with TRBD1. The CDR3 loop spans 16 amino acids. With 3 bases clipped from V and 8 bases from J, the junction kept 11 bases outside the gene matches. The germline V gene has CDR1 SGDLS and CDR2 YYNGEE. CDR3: CASSALPTGGVEKLFF. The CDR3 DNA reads TGTGCCAGCAGCGCCCTCCCCACAGGGGGCGTCGAAAAACTGTTTTTT.

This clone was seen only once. DNA for the CDR3: TGTGCCATCACGACAGACGCTAACTATGGCTACACCTTC. Its protein is CAITTDANYGYTF. This rearrangement joins TRBV10-3 to TRBJ1-2; D perhaps matches TRBD1 (5 bases). CDR3 length equals 13 residues. The ends were cut back, 7 bases at V and 0 bases at J, with 9 bases in the middle. Germline CDR1 ENHRY, CDR2 SYGVKD.

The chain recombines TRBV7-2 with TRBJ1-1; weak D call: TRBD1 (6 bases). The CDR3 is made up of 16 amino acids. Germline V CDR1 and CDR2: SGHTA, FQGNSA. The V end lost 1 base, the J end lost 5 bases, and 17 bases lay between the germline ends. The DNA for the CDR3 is TGTGCCAGCAGCTTAGAAGGGGGGGCGGACGAAACTGAAGCTTTCTTT. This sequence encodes CASSLEGGADETEAFF.

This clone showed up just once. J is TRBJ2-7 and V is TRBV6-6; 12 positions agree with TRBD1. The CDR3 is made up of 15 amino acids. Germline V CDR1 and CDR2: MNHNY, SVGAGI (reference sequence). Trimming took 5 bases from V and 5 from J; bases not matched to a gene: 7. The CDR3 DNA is TGTGCCAGCAGTAACGGGGACAGGGGGCTTAACGAGCAGTACTTC. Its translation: CASSNGDRGLNEQYF.

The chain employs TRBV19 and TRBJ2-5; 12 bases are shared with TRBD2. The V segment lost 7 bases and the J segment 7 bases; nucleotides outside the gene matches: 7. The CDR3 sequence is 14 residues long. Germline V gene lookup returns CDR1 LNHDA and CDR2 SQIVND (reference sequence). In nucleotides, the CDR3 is TGTGCCAGTACTAGCGGGGGGGTGCCCAGGACCCAGTACTTC. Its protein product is CASTSGGVPRTQYF.

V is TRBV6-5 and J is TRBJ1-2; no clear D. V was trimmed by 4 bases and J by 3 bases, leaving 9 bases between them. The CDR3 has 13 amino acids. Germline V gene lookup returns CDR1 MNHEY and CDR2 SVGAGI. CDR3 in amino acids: CASSSPVDYGYTF. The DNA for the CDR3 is TGTGCCAGCAGTTCGCCGGTTGACTATGGCTACACCTTC.

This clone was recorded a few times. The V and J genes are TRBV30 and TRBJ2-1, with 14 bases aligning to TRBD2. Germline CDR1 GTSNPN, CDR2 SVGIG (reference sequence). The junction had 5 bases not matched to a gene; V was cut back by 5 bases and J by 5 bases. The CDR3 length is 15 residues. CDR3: CAWATSGRGHNEQFF. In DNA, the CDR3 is TGTGCCTGGGCGACTAGCGGGAGGGGCCACAATGAGCAGTTCTTC. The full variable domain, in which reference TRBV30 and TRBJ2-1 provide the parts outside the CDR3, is SQTIHQWPATLVQPVGSPLSLECTVEGTSNPNLYWYRQAAGRGLQLLFYSVGIGQISSEVPQNLSASRPQDRQFILSSKKLLLSDSGFYLCAWATSGRGHNEQFFGPGTRLTVL.